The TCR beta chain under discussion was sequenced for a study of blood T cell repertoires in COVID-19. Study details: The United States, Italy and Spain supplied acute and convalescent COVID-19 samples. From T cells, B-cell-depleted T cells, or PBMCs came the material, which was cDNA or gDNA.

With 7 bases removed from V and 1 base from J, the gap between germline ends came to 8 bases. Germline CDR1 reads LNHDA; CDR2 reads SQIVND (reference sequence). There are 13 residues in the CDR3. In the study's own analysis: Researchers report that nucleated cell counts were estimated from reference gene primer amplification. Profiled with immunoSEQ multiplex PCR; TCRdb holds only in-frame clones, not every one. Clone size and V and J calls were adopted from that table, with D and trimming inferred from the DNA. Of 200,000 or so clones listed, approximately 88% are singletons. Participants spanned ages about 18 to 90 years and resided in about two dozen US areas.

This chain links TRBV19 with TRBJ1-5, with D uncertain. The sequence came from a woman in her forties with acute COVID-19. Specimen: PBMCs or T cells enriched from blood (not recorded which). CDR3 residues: CASTRESNQPQHF. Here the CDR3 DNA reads TGTGCCAGTACCCGGGAAAGCAATCAGCCCCAGCATTTT.